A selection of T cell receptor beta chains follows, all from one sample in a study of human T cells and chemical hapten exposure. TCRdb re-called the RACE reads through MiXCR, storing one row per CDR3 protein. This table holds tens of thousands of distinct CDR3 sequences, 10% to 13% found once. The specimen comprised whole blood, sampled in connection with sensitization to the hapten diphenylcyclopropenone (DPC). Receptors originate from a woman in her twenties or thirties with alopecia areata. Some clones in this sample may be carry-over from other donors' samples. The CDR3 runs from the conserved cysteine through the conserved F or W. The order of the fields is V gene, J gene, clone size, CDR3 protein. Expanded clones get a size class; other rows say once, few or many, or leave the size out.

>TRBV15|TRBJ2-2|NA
CATSSDRRSELFF
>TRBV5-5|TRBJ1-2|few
CASSFAGYGYTF
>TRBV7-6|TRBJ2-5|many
CASSFPGQGQETQYF
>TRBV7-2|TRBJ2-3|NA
CASSSLGTSGFTQYF
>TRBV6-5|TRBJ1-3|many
CASRTHLTGHGNTIYF
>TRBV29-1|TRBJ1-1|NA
CSVERGGEGVAFF
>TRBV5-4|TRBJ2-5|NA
CASRGQGQETQYF
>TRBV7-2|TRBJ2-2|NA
CASSRGDGRNTGELFF
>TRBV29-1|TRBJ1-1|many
CSVGQGATEAFF
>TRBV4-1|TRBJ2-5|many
CASSHGQVQETQYF
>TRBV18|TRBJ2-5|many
CASSPLILSETQYF
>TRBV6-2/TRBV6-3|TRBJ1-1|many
CASSYSIFSDTEAFF
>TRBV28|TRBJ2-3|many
CASSPVASTSTDTQYF
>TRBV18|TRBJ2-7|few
CASSPPASRYEQYF
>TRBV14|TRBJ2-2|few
CASSPRGTGELFF
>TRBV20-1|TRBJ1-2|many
CSADTGVYGYTF
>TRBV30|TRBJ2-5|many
CAWSRARGQGQETQYF
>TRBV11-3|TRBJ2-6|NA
CASSSGQELYSGANVLTF
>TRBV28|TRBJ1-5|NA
CASKEGLNQPQHF
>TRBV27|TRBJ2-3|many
CASSLYGGASTDTQYF
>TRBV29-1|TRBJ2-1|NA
CSVVVTGEQFF
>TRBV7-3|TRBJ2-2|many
CASSPRLAGGLNTGELFF
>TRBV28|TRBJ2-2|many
CASRWGNTGELFF
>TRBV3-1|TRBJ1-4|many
CASSQRTGDEKLFF
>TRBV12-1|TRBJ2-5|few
CASSPNIGIQGAGETQYF
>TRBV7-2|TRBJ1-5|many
CASSSTAGTGKLNQPQHF
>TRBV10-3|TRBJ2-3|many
CAISRQSSTDTQYF
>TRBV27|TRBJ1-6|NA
CASSLLTGNSLHF
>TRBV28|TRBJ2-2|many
CASRGAAGGELFF
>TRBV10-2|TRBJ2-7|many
CASSVSGQGRYEQYF
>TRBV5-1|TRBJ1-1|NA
CASSLEPKDEAFF
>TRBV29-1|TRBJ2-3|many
CSARGAGADTQYF